This TCR beta chain was captured in a study of blood T cell repertoires in COVID-19. Study at large: The origin of the acute and convalescent COVID-19 samples was the United States, Italy and Spain. Nucleic acid was either cDNA or gDNA, and it came from T cells, B-cell-depleted T cells, or PBMCs.

As processed by the authors: Cell counts per sample came from amplifying reference gene primers. Assay used: immunoSEQ multiplex PCR; TCRdb lists only in-frame clones, some missing. The D gene and trimming were derived from the DNA, and the V and J assignments and clone size from that table. The table lists 55,000 to 70,000 clones, roughly 81% of them singletons. The sequenced sample was peripheral blood. This receptor was obtained from a man aged 80 or over with acute or convalescent COVID-19.

The CDR3 DNA is TGTGCCAGCAGTTCCGGGACAGGGGGACGCAATGAGCAGTTCTTC. Protein: CASSSGTGGRNEQFF. This sequence joins TRBV27 and TRBJ2-1; 11 bases agree with TRBD1. The CDR3 has 15 amino acids. From germline, CDR1 is MNHEY and CDR2 SMNVEV (reference sequence). J was trimmed by 6 bases and V by 4 bases; bases with no gene match: 5.